This TCR beta chain was sequenced for a study of T cells in Graves' hyperthyroidism and ophthalmopathy. Study-level findings and limits: Ophthalmopathy was told apart from stable hyperthyroidism by a 13 V-J model. Blood samples included most of the expanded thyroid clonotypes exceeding 0.001.

This clonotype was seen many times. Its specificity is unknown. Trimming removed 0 bases from V and 4 bases from J, with 10 bases in between. The CDR3 length is 15 residues. TCR beta CDR3 sequences were amplified from RNA transcripts. TCR CDR3 underwent first-round RT-PCR with the HTBI primer set. Using its own MiXCR run on the multiplex PCR reads, TCRdb lists one record per CDR3 protein. The sample comprises about 360,000 distinct CDR3 sequences, 15% to 18% of which are singletons, and roughly a quarter rests with the top ten. Patients aged 18 to 65 had newly diagnosed hyperthyroidism of under 2 months' duration.

This receptor was obtained from a woman under 30 with Graves' hyperthyroidism that later progressed to Graves' ophthalmopathy. This chain links TRBV12-3 or TRBV12-4 with TRBJ1-3; D is uncertain. The sequencing sample was made of blood. This CDR3 reads CASSLARQQGNTIYF. CDR3 sequence (DNA): TGTGCCAGCAGTTTAGCCAGACAACAGGGAAACACCATATATTTT.